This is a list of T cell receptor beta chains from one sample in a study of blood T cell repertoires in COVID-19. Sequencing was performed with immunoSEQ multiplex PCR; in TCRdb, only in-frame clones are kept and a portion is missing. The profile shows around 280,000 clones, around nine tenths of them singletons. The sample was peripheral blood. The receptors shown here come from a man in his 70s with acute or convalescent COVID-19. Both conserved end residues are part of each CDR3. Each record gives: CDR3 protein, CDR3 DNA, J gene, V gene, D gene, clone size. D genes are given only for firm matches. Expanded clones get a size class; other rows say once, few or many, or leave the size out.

CASSPEGLAGTYEQYF	TGCGCCAGCAGCCCGGAGGGACTAGCGGGAACCTACGAGCAGTACTTC	TRBJ2-7	TRBV4-3	TRBD2	NA
CASSSQSAGSGIQYF	TGTGCCAGCAGCTCCCAAAGCGCAGGGTCGGGCATTCAGTACTTC	TRBJ2-4	TRBV21-1	NA	NA
CASSAESGTGGKQYF	TGTGCCAGCAGCGCAGAATCCGGGACAGGGGGGAAGCAGTACTTC	TRBJ2-7	TRBV9	TRBD1	NA
CASTEVGHGELFF	TGTGCCAGCACCGAAGTGGGGCACGGGGAGCTGTTTTTT	TRBJ2-2	TRBV28	NA	NA
CASSKPGTAYYGYTF	TGTGCCAGCAGCAAACCCGGGACAGCGTACTATGGCTACACCTTC	TRBJ1-2	TRBV5-4	TRBD1	NA
CASSQDPGLAYNEQFF	TGCGCCAGCAGCCAAGACCCGGGACTAGCTTACAATGAGCAGTTCTTC	TRBJ2-1	TRBV4-3	TRBD2	NA
CAWSQQGESSPLHF	TGTGCCTGGAGTCAGCAGGGTGAAAGTTCACCCCTCCACTTT	TRBJ1-6	TRBV30	NA	NA
CASSVLGAQGNTIYF	TGTGCCAGCAGCGTTCTGGGGGCTCAAGGAAACACCATATATTTT	TRBJ1-3	TRBV9	NA	once
CASSPLFVTGENTDTQYF	TGTGCCAGCTCACCACTTTTCGTTACAGGGGAAAACACAGATACGCAGTATTTT	TRBJ2-3	TRBV18	TRBD1	NA
CASSLGQQETQYF	TGCGCCAGCAGCTTGGGACAGCAAGAGACCCAGTACTTC	TRBJ2-5	TRBV5-1	NA	few
CASSRRSYNSPLHF	TGTGCCAGCAGCCGACGGAGTTATAATTCACCCCTCCACTTT	TRBJ1-6	TRBV5-6	NA	NA
CASSPGRDRAYNEQFF	TGCGCCAGCAGCCCTGGCCGGGACAGAGCATACAATGAGCAGTTCTTC	TRBJ2-1	TRBV4-1	TRBD1	NA
CASSPSRGGNNSPLHF	TGCGCCAGCAGCCCATCCCGGGGTGGAAATAATTCACCCCTCCACTTT	TRBJ1-6	TRBV5-1	NA	NA
CSVNSGSAFF	TGCAGCGTCAACAGTGGATCCGCTTTCTTT	TRBJ1-1	TRBV29-1	NA	few
CASSYKMSGSSYEQYF	TGTGCCAGCAGTTACAAGATGTCCGGGAGCTCCTACGAGCAGTACTTC	TRBJ2-7	TRBV6-2/TRBV6-3	NA	NA
CATSTRTGIHHEQFF	TGTGCCACCAGTACGCGGACAGGGATACACCATGAGCAGTTCTTC	TRBJ2-1	TRBV24-1	TRBD1	NA
CASSVQGNTGELFF	TGCGCCAGCAGTGTCCAGGGGAACACCGGGGAGCTGTTTTTT	TRBJ2-2	TRBV10-2	NA	NA
CASRSGAGELFF	TGTGCCAGCAGATCAGGGGCCGGGGAGCTGTTTTTT	TRBJ2-2	TRBV5-6	NA	NA
CASSFTADPGRTF	TGTGCCAGCAGCTTTACAGCGGACCCAGGACGCACCTTC	TRBJ1-2	TRBV11-2	NA	NA
CASSRAGEYGYTF	TGTGCCAGCAGCCGGGCGGGGGAGTATGGCTACACCTTC	TRBJ1-2	TRBV11-2	NA	NA
CASSLAWQNYEQYF	TGTGCCAGCAGCTTAGCTTGGCAGAACTACGAGCAGTACTTC	TRBJ2-7	TRBV7-6	NA	NA
CASVDITSYEQYF	TGTGCCAGCGTTGACATAACATCCTACGAGCAGTACTTC	TRBJ2-7	TRBV28	NA	NA
CASSSSPGQGHTEAFF	TGTGCCAGCAGCTCGAGCCCGGGACAGGGTCATACTGAAGCTTTCTTT	TRBJ1-1	TRBV5-6	TRBD1	NA
CASSERTSGSSYNEQFF	TGTGCCAGCAGCGAGAGGACTAGCGGGAGCTCCTACAATGAGCAGTTCTTC	TRBJ2-1	TRBV9	TRBD2	NA
CASSGIAERSSYNEQFF	TGTGCCAGCAGTGGGATAGCGGAGAGGAGCTCCTACAATGAGCAGTTCTTC	TRBJ2-1	TRBV6-1	NA	NA
CATSRDRDTQYF	TGTGCCACCAGCAGAGACCGAGATACGCAGTATTTT	TRBJ2-3	TRBV15	NA	NA
CASSKQGGPNTEAFF	TGCGCCAGCAGTAAACAGGGGGGCCCGAACACTGAAGCTTTCTTT	TRBJ1-1	TRBV5-1	TRBD1	NA
CASSQLGTGEGVGYTF	TGTGCCAGCAGCCAACTTGGGACAGGGGAAGGGGTTGGCTACACCTTC	TRBJ1-2	TRBV3-1/TRBV3-2	TRBD1	NA
CAISESGRDTGELFF	TGTGCCATCAGTGAGTCCGGTCGGGACACCGGGGAGCTGTTTTTT	TRBJ2-2	TRBV10-3	NA	NA
CASSRPDLYGANVLTF	TGTGCCAGCAGCCGACCGGACTTGTATGGGGCCAACGTCCTGACTTTC	TRBJ2-6	TRBV5-6	NA	NA
CASIPGHTGSNTEAFF	TGTGCCAGTATCCCCGGGCACACAGGGTCGAACACTGAAGCTTTCTTT	TRBJ1-1	TRBV19	NA	NA
CASRGAGYEQFF	TGTGCCAGCAGAGGAGCGGGATATGAGCAGTTCTTC	TRBJ2-1	TRBV7-2	TRBD2	NA
CASSLESGTQYF	TGTGCCAGCAGCTTAGAATCGGGGACCCAGTACTTC	TRBJ2-5	TRBV7-9	NA	NA
CASSQVPRARGDTQYF	TGTGCCAGCAGCCAGGTTCCTAGAGCCCGCGGGGATACGCAGTATTTT	TRBJ2-3	TRBV3-1/TRBV3-2	NA	once